This T cell receptor beta chain is from a study of blood T cells in healthy people across ages. Whole-study context: Template switching recovered approximately one barcoded beta molecule for every two T cells.

Healthy Caucasian individuals from Russia aged about 6 to 90 served as donors. Worth noting for this clonotype: Its specificity is not known.

Combining a sample-barcoded 5' primer with a J-beta primer mix, a second PCR ran for about 7 to 12 cycles. MiXCR, applied by TCRdb to the 5' RACE reads, yields one record per CDR3 protein. Here the sample spans 890,000 or so distinct CDR3 sequences, 55% to 65% being singletons. Regarding the study as a whole: No conclusive comparison of naive versus antigen-experienced cells was possible with unsorted PBMCs. A roughly linear age-dependent decrease characterized TCR beta diversity per million T cells.

The sequenced material came from blood. The receptor comes from a man aged 25-45 years in good health.

The CDR3 loop is CASSSTYETQYF. CDR3 DNA: TGTGCCAGCAGCTCGACTTATGAGACCCAGTACTTC. This rearrangement joins TRBV7-9 to TRBJ2-4; D remains ambiguous. The J call is doubtful: the DNA matches TRBJ2-5 better. Germline V gene sequence: CDR1 SEHNR, CDR2 FQNEAQ (reference sequence). The CDR3 consists of 12 residues.